This TCR beta chain was sequenced in a study of blood T cell repertoires in COVID-19. As processed by the authors: Estimation of nucleated cell counts relied on the amplification of reference gene primers. Generated by immunoSEQ multiplex PCR, the TCRdb table keeps only in-frame clones and is missing some. V, J and clone size are taken as reported in that table, and D and trimming were inferred from the DNA itself. Among about 400,000 clones listed, around nine tenths were seen once. Looked up from germline, CDR1 is MDHEN and CDR2 is SYDVKM. The trim removed 6 bases at V and 6 bases at J, leaving 3 bases unmatched. The CDR3 is 13 residues long. The study drew participants aged about 18 to 89 years from about two dozen US areas. Recovered status in Cohort 3 required two negative PCRs, clearance, or symptom resolution.

The chain joins TRBV28 to TRBJ2-7; 12 positions match TRBD1. The sequence was collected from a woman aged 45-65 years who had recovered from COVID-19. Sequencing input: PBMCs or T cells enriched from blood (not recorded which). The DNA for the CDR3 is TGTGCCAGCAGGGGGACAGGGGGCTTCGAGCAGTACTTC. It specifies CASRGTGGFEQYF.